The 25 T cell receptor beta chains below come from one sample, sequenced in a study of T cell responses to AZD1222 COVID-19 vaccine. Profiled with immunoSEQ multiplex PCR; TCRdb holds only in-frame clones, not every one. This table has about 140,000 clones, about 90% appearing once. This specimen was peripheral blood, taken on day 0 of AZD1222 vaccination. The receptors were gathered from an adult in good health.

The genes are TRBV19 and TRBJ1-1; 7 bases line up with TRBD1. V lost 4 bases and J lost 11; bases outside the gene matches: 13. Germline CDR1 is LNHDA and CDR2 is SQIVND (reference sequence). CDR3 length: 14 residues. The CDR3 here is CASSSRTGYEEAFF. DNA for the CDR3: TGTGCCAGTAGTAGCCGGACAGGTTATGAAGAGGCTTTCTTT.

This chain connects TRBV4-3 to TRBJ2-7; unclear D gene. The V end was cut by 0 bases, the J end by 7 bases, with 16 bases between. The CDR3 is 15 amino acids. CDR1 and CDR2 (germline): LGHNA, YSLEER. CDR3 sequence (DNA): TGCGCCAGCAGCCAAGATAAAGGAACCGGATATGAGCAGTACTTC. Its translation is CASSQDKGTGYEQYF.

The CDR3 reads CASSQEAGTSSYEQYF. The CDR3 nucleotides are TGCGCCAGCAGCCAAGAGGCGGGGACCAGCTCCTACGAGCAGTACTTC. The V call is TRBV4-3, the J call TRBJ2-7; D possibly corresponds to TRBD2 (6 bases). There are 16 residues in the CDR3. Per the germline V gene, CDR1 is LGHNA and CDR2 is YSLEER. V shed 0 bases and J shed 0 bases, with 12 bases lying between them.

The V gene is TRBV2, the J gene TRBJ1-3; D is undetermined. This CDR3 spans 15 amino acids. From germline, CDR1 is SNHLY and CDR2 FYNNEI. V lost 1 base and J 4 bases, leaving 11 bases between the germline ends. The CDR3 spells CASSEDQVRGNTIYF. The CDR3 coding sequence is TGTGCCAGCAGTGAAGATCAGGTGCGAGGAAACACCATATATTTT.

The chain employs TRBV6-2 or TRBV6-3 and TRBJ2-3; unclear D gene. The CDR3 runs to 12 residues. CDR1 and CDR2 (germline): MNHEY, SVGEGT. Trimming took 5 bases from V and 4 from J, leaving 7 bases between them. The CDR3 is CASSTGPDTQYF. CDR3 nucleotide sequence: TGTGCCAGCAGTACCGGGCCAGATACGCAGTATTTT.

This clone was detected only once. The CDR3, as DNA: TGTGCCATCAGTGAGTCGATGAGGGCCCAGTTGACTGGCTACACCTTC. This gives the protein CAISESMRAQLTGYTF. This chain joins TRBV10-3 and TRBJ1-2; D unresolved. The germline V and J ends were trimmed by 0 bases and 7 bases, with 18 bases remaining between them. CDR3 length: 16 residues. The germline V gene encodes CDR1 ENHRY and CDR2 SYGVKD.

This clone has only one observation. The J gene is TRBJ1-1, the V gene TRBV29-1; no definite D call. V shed 4 bases and J shed 5 bases, with 11 bases lying between them. The germline CDR1 and CDR2 sequences are SQVTM and ANQGSEA. The CDR3 is 12 amino acids. CDR3 amino acids: CSVVGLGTEAFF. The CDR3 bases are TGCAGCGTTGTCGGTCTGGGTACTGAAGCTTTCTTT.

This rearrangement joins TRBV18 to TRBJ2-5; 10 bases are shared with TRBD1. This CDR3 has 15 residues. Germline V lookup: CDR1 KGHSH, CDR2 LQKENI. J gave up 3 bases and V 3 bases, and 4 bases lay outside the gene matches. This CDR3 is CASSPGTGAKETQYF. The CDR3 DNA reads as TGTGCCAGCTCACCGGGGACAGGGGCAAAAGAGACCCAGTACTTC. The complete variable domain, with remaining parts taken from reference TRBV18 and TRBJ2-5, reads NAGVMQNPRHLVRRRGQEARLRCSPMKGHSHVYWYRQLPEEGLKFMVYLQKENIIDESGMPKERFSAEFPKEGPSILRIQQVVRGDSAAYFCASSPGTGAKETQYFGPGTRLLVL.

This clone has a handful of counts. The rearrangement uses TRBV11-3 and TRBJ2-5; D is ambiguous. The V end lost 0 bases, the J end lost 2 bases, and 10 bases lay between the germline ends. The length of the CDR3 is 15 residues. Germline V gene sequence: CDR1 SGHNT, CDR2 YENEEA. The DNA of the CDR3 is TGTGCCAGCAGCTTAGATGGTGCCAGGCAAGAGACCCAGTACTTC. This translates into CASSLDGARQETQYF.

This clone has just one count. This sequence joins TRBV6-2 or TRBV6-3 and TRBJ1-1, with a weak D call TRBD1 (6 bases). Germline V gene lookup returns CDR1 MNHEY and CDR2 SVGEGT. The V end was cut by 3 bases, the J end by 1 base, with 21 bases between. The CDR3 runs 18 residues. The CDR3 nucleotides read TGTGCCAGCAGTTATTACTCATACAGGGTCGGAAGGAACACTGAAGCTTTCTTT. This codes for CASSYYSYRVGRNTEAFF.

This chain connects TRBV24-1 to TRBJ1-2, with TRBD1 matching over 8 bases. The CDR3 length is 15 residues. The J segment lost 5 bases and the V segment lost 3 bases, leaving 7 bases of the junction unmatched. Germline values: CDR1 KGHDR, CDR2 SFDVKD. The CDR3 protein is CATSDRRGLGYGYTF. The CDR3 DNA follows: TGTGCCACCAGTGATCGCAGGGGGCTCGGATATGGCTACACCTTC.

This chain links TRBV7-9 with TRBJ2-7; 7 bases are a match to TRBD2. This CDR3 spans 15 amino acids. V lost 6 bases and J lost 4; bases outside the gene matches: 12. Germline CDR1 reads SEHNR; CDR2 reads FQNEAQ (reference sequence). The CDR3: CASRKGASGIYEQYF. DNA of the CDR3: TGTGCCAGCAGAAAAGGGGCTAGCGGCATTTACGAGCAGTACTTC.

The V and J genes are TRBV14 and TRBJ1-2; D perhaps matches TRBD1 (6 bases). Germline V gives CDR1 SGHDN, CDR2 FVKESK. The CDR3 contains 15 residues. Trimming removed 3 bases from V and 7 bases from J, with 18 bases in between. The CDR3: CASSQMTGFEAGYTF. The DNA of the CDR3 is TGTGCCAGCAGCCAGATGACAGGCTTTGAGGCTGGCTACACCTTC.

The J gene is TRBJ2-7, the V gene TRBV5-1; maybe TRBD2 (5 bases). V shed 2 bases and J shed 1 base, with 13 bases lying between them. The germline CDR1 and CDR2 sequences are SGHRS and YFSETQ. CDR3 size: 15 residues. The CDR3 reads CASSLSSKNSYEQYF. In nucleotides, the CDR3 is TGCGCCAGCAGCTTATCTAGCAAAAATTCCTACGAGCAGTACTTC.

This clone was detected only once. The chain joins TRBV11-2 to TRBJ1-2, with 10 bases fitting TRBD1. The trim removed 2 bases at V and 7 bases at J, leaving 7 bases unmatched. The germline gives CDR1 SGHAT, CDR2 FQNNGV. The CDR3 length is 15 residues. CDR3 region: CASSLRDRGSIGYTF. The CDR3 DNA reads as TGTGCCAGCAGCTTAAGGGACAGGGGATCTATTGGCTACACCTTC.

The chain joins TRBV19 to TRBJ1-2; TRBD1 might be the D (6 bases). Germline loops: CDR1 LNHDA, CDR2 SQIVND (reference sequence). V lost 0 bases, J lost 4 bases, and 18 bases lay in between. This CDR3 spans 17 amino acids. The CDR3 reads CASSIDHVRGLGYGYTF. The CDR3 region has the DNA TGTGCCAGTAGTATAGATCATGTCAGGGGTTTAGGCTATGGCTACACCTTC.

The chain has TRBV28 and TRBJ2-1; 9 positions match TRBD2. The germline CDR1 and CDR2 sequences are MDHEN and SYDVKM. CDR3 length: 17 amino acids. V lost 4 bases to trimming and J lost 4 bases; unmatched junction nucleotides: 11. The CDR3 nucleotides read TGTGCCAGCAGTTACCCCCTTAGCGGGAGTCAGTACAATGAGCAGTTCTTC. This codes for CASSYPLSGSQYNEQFF.

V usage is TRBV24-1 and J usage is TRBJ2-3; TRBD2 matches at 10 bases. The length of the CDR3 is 14 residues. V trimming: 10 bases; J trimming: 4 bases; junction bases outside the gene matches: 7. Germline CDR1 KGHDR, CDR2 SFDVKD. The CDR3 DNA follows: TGTGCCACGGCTATAGCGGGAGGTTCAGATACGCAGTATTTT. It specifies CATAIAGGSDTQYF.

The chain recombines TRBV30 with TRBJ1-5, with D possibly being TRBD1 (6 bases). Germline CDR1 GTSNPN, CDR2 SVGIG (reference sequence). Between the trimmed V and J ends, which lost 2 bases and 9 bases, there was a span of 14 bases. The CDR3 sequence is 13 residues long. The CDR3 here is CAWSTTRGRPQHF. The CDR3 nucleotides read TGTGCCTGGAGTACCACCCGGGGGCGGCCCCAGCATTTT.

The chain carries TRBV9 and TRBJ2-3; D might be TRBD1 or TRBD2, each matching 5 bases. The CDR3 extends over 15 amino acids. Germline CDR1 and CDR2: SGDLS and YYNGEE. V was pared by 3 bases and J by 3 bases, with 14 bases between. The CDR3 reads CASSAFTGGTDTQYF. Here the CDR3 DNA reads TGTGCCAGCAGCGCGTTCACAGGAGGTACAGATACGCAGTATTTT.

The chain links TRBV7-2 to TRBJ2-3; 8 nucleotides align to TRBD2. The trim removed 5 bases at V and 6 bases at J, leaving 10 bases unmatched. The CDR3 is made up of 15 amino acids. The germline gives CDR1 SGHTA, CDR2 FQGNSA. CDR3 sequence reads: CASSQTSGSLDTQYF. As DNA, the CDR3 is TGTGCCAGCAGCCAAACGAGCGGGAGTTTGGATACGCAGTATTTT.

V and J are TRBV7-9 and TRBJ2-7; TRBD1 matches at 8 bases. Germline V gene data show CDR1 as SEHNR and CDR2 as FQNEAQ (reference sequence). The CDR3 sequence is 15 residues long. V dropped 7 bases and J dropped 1; count of bases not matched to a gene: 9. The CDR3 DNA sequence: TGTGCCAGCACCTCAGGGGGCACAGCTTCCTACGAGCAGTACTTC. It codes for CASTSGGTASYEQYF.

This chain joins TRBV7-2 and TRBJ2-3; D not certain. V shed 1 base and J shed 2 bases, with 1 base lying between them. From germline, CDR1 is SGHTA and CDR2 FQGNSA. This CDR3 comprises 12 residues. CDR3 region: CASSLDTDTQYF. CDR3 nucleotide sequence: TGTGCCAGCAGCTTAGACACAGATACGCAGTATTTT.

The CDR3 sequence is CASSQDRPAAGNEQFF. CDR3 bases: TGTGCCAGCAGCCAAGATAGGCCAGCAGCGGGCAATGAGCAGTTCTTC. The rearrangement links TRBV3-1 (or the pseudogene TRBV3-2) to TRBJ2-1, with D possibly TRBD2 on 6 matching bases. The CDR3 loop spans 16 amino acids. Per germline, CDR1 LGHDT and CDR2 YNNKEL (reference sequence). Trimming stripped 0 bases from V and 6 bases from J, with 15 bases between.

The chain combines TRBV3-1 (or the pseudogene TRBV3-2) with TRBJ1-6; D is perhaps TRBD1 (5 bases). Germline CDR1 and CDR2: LGHDT and YNNKEL (reference sequence). V was clipped by 0 bases and J by 10 bases, with 13 bases between them. This CDR3 region has 15 residues. CDR3 loop: CASSQEAGGWSPLHF. The CDR3 nucleotides read TGTGCCAGCAGCCAAGAGGCGGGGGGGTGGTCACCCCTCCACTTT.